The 9 T cell receptor beta chains reported below all come from one sample, sequenced in a study of OX40 agonist ivuxolimab in advanced cancers. Sequenced by immunoSEQ multiplex PCR; TCRdb stores in-frame clones only, minus some. The data contain about 30,000 clones, roughly 80% of them singletons. Sequencing was performed on CD4+ or CD8+ T cells sorted from blood, taken in a trial of the OX40 agonist ivuxolimab. The receptors shown here come from an adult with an advanced solid tumor such as melanoma, head and neck, liver or kidney cancer.

The rearrangement joins TRBV14 to TRBJ2-3; D uncertain. The V end was cut by 3 bases, the J end by 2 bases, with 0 bases between. CDR3 length: 11 amino acids. The germline gives CDR1 SGHDN, CDR2 FVKESK. CDR3 DNA sequence: TGTGCCAGCAGCCACACAGATACGCAGTATTTT. This sequence encodes CASSHTDTQYF. The full variable domain, with the rest looked up from reference TRBV14 and TRBJ2-3, is EAGVTQFPSHSVIEKGQTVTLRCDPISGHDNLYWYRRVMGKEIKFLLHFVKESKQDESGMPNNRFLAERTGGTYSTLKVQPAELEDSGVYFCASSHTDTQYFGPGTRLTVL.

The chain employs TRBV5-6 and TRBJ1-2; 7 nucleotides agree with TRBD1. Germline V gene lookup returns CDR1 SGHDT and CDR2 YYEEEE. The ends lost 5 bases at V and 6 bases at J; junction bases unmatched: 10. CDR3 size: 14 residues. This CDR3 reads CASRFRTGWDGYTF. The CDR3 DNA reads TGTGCCAGCAGGTTCCGGACAGGATGGGATGGCTACACCTTC. The complete variable domain, with remaining parts taken from reference TRBV5-6 and TRBJ1-2, reads DAGVTQSPTHLIKTRGQQVTLRCSPKSGHDTVSWYQQALGQGPQFIFQYYEEEERQRGNFPDRFSGHQFPNYSSELNVNALLLGDSALYLCASRFRTGWDGYTFGSGTRLTVV.

The chain joins TRBV9 to TRBJ2-2; unclear D gene. This CDR3 is 12 amino acids long. Germline V gives CDR1 SGDLS, CDR2 YYNGEE. Between the trimmed V and J ends, which lost 4 bases and 9 bases, there was a span of 10 bases. CDR3 in amino acids: CASSLYGRELFF. Written as DNA, the CDR3 is TGTGCCAGCAGCCTATATGGGAGGGAGCTGTTTTTT.

The chain combines TRBV7-2 with TRBJ1-5; D possibly corresponds to TRBD1 (5 bases). Looked up from germline, CDR1 is SGHTA and CDR2 is FQGNSA. V was clipped by 5 bases and J by 8 bases, with 13 bases between them. This CDR3 spans 13 amino acids. The CDR3 sequence is CASSISGFEPQHF. As DNA, the CDR3 is TGTGCCAGCAGCATCTCAGGGTTTGAGCCCCAGCATTTT.

The chain uses TRBV5-4 and TRBJ2-5; either TRBD1 or TRBD2 may supply D (5 bases each). Germline assignment: CDR1 SGHNT and CDR2 YYREEE (reference sequence). The CDR3 length is 13 residues. With 4 bases removed from V and 5 bases from J, the gap between germline ends came to 12 bases. The CDR3 nucleotides are TGTGCCAGCAGCCGGGGCCACGGGGAGACCCAGTACTTC. Its protein is CASSRGHGETQYF.

The chain carries TRBV19 and TRBJ2-7; TRBD2 aligns across 7 bases. The V gene end was trimmed by 6 bases and the J gene end by 0 bases; junction bases not matched to a gene: 5. The CDR3 consists of 14 residues. The V gene's germline CDR1 is LNHDA and CDR2 SQIVND (reference sequence). The CDR3 spells CASRGLSSSYEQYF. CDR3 nucleotide sequence: TGTGCCAGTAGGGGACTATCATCCTCCTACGAGCAGTACTTC.

The rearrangement uses TRBV7-2 and TRBJ1-2; D is undetermined. The germline gives CDR1 SGHTA, CDR2 FQGNSA. Trimming pared 1 base from V and 5 bases from J, leaving 11 bases between. This CDR3 region has 14 residues. This chain's CDR3 is CASSLGLRGYGYTF. The CDR3 region has the DNA TGTGCCAGCAGCTTAGGGCTCCGGGGTTATGGCTACACCTTC. The full variable domain, rest sourced from reference TRBV7-2 and TRBJ1-2, is GAGVSQSPSNKVTEKGKDVELRCDPISGHTALYWYRQSLGQGLEFLIYFQGNSAPDKSGLPSDRFSAERTGGSVSTLTIQRTQQEDSAVYLCASSLGLRGYGYTFGSGTRLTVV.

The chain combines TRBV7-2 with TRBJ2-7, with TRBD2 matching over 7 bases. The germline CDR1 and CDR2 sequences are SGHTA and FQGNSA. After removal of 5 bases from V and 5 bases from J, the junction contained 15 bases not matched to a gene. The CDR3 contains 16 residues. The CDR3 nucleotides are TGTGCCAGCAGCCTAACGTCCGTGCGGGGGTCCCACGAGCAGTACTTC. Translation: CASSLTSVRGSHEQYF.

This clone has just one count. This sequence joins TRBV6-5 and TRBJ2-1; 12 bases match TRBD2. Germline V gene sequence: CDR1 MNHEY, CDR2 SVGAGI. This CDR3 is 15 amino acids long. With 3 bases clipped from V and 10 bases from J, the junction kept 7 bases outside the gene matches. The CDR3 protein is CASSYLAGGRDEQFF. CDR3 DNA: TGTGCCAGCAGTTATCTAGCGGGAGGGCGGGACGAGCAGTTCTTC.